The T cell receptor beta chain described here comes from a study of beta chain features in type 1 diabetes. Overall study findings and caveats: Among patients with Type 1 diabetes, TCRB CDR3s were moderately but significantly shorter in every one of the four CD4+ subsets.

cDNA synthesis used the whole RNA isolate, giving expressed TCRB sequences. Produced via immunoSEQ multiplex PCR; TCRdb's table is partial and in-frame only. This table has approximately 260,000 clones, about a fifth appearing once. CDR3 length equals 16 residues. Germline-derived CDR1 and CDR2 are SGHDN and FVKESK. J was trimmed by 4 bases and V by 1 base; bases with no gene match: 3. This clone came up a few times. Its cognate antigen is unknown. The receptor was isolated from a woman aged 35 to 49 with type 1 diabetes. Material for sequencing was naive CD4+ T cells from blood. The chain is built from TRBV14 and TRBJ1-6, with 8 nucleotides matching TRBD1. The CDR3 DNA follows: TGTGCCAGCAGCCAAGCGACAGGGGCATATAATTCACCCCTCCACTTT. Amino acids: CASSQATGAYNSPLHF.